A single sample is the source of the 30 T cell receptor beta chains below, sequenced in a study of beta chain features in type 1 diabetes. The isolated RNA, all of it, was reverse transcribed, so expressed TCRB transcripts were what got sequenced. TCRdb's copy holds only in-frame clones and misses some; the assay was immunoSEQ multiplex PCR. The top ten clones hold approximately 0.093% of a sample with 500,000 to 700,000 clones, 15% of them seen once. Sequenced material: naive CD4+ T cells from blood. All receptors come from a man between 18 and 35 years old in good health.

The chain couples TRBV19 to TRBJ1-2; TRBD1 matches 11 bases. Trimming removed 7 bases from V and 12 bases from J; junction bases left unmatched: 16. The CDR3 runs to 15 residues. CDR1 and CDR2 (germline): LNHDA, SQIVND (reference sequence). CDR3 residues: CASTSLRDRGFVDTF. The DNA of the CDR3 is TGTGCCAGTACTTCCCTCCGGGACAGGGGGTTCGTGGACACCTTC.

V usage is TRBV7-9 and J usage is TRBJ1-6; no firm D call. Germline assignment: CDR1 SEHNR and CDR2 FQNEAQ (reference sequence). Trimming took off 1 base at V and 0 bases at J, with 4 bases between the two ends. The CDR3 runs to 15 residues. This CDR3 is CASSLGTSYNSPLHF. The CDR3 DNA sequence: TGTGCCAGCAGCTTAGGCACCTCCTATAATTCACCCCTCCACTTT.

This clone was seen a few times. The genes are TRBV19 and TRBJ2-3; maybe TRBD2 (5 bases). CDR3 size: 13 residues. V was trimmed by 6 bases and J by 4 bases, leaving 11 bases between them. Germline loops: CDR1 LNHDA, CDR2 SQIVND (reference sequence). The DNA for the CDR3 is TGTGCCAGTAGAGGTTTGGGAGCAGATACGCAGTATTTT. Protein product: CASRGLGADTQYF.

The CDR3 nucleotides are TGTGCCAGCAGCTTAGGTCAGGTGGCACGAAGTGAAAAACTGTTTTTT. This sequence encodes CASSLGQVARSEKLFF. The rearrangement links TRBV7-9 to TRBJ1-4, with D unresolved. Germline V CDR1 and CDR2: SEHNR, FQNEAQ (reference sequence). The CDR3 extends over 16 amino acids. The V end lost 1 base, the J end lost 7 bases, and 16 bases lay between the germline ends. Filled out from reference TRBV7-9 and TRBJ1-4, the complete variable domain reads DTGVSQNPRHKITKRGQNVTFRCDPISEHNRLYWYRQTLGQGPEFLTYFQNEAQLEKSRLLSDRFSAERPKGSFSTLEIQRTEQGDSAMYLCASSLGQVARSEKLFFGSGTQLSVL.

This rearrangement joins TRBV29-1 to TRBJ1-3, with D uncertain. Trimming left V 3 bases short and J 0 bases short, with 9 bases between. The length of the CDR3 is 14 residues. CDR1 and CDR2 (germline): SQVTM, ANQGSEA. In DNA, the CDR3 is TGCAGCGTTGACCCCGCCATCTCTGGAAACACCATATATTTT. Residues: CSVDPAISGNTIYF.

The CDR3 nucleotides are TGTGCCAGCAGTGTGCAGGGGACAAACACCGGGGAGCTGTTTTTT. The encoded protein is CASSVQGTNTGELFF. The chain links TRBV25-1 to TRBJ2-2, with TRBD1 as a possible D gene (6 bases). Germline V CDR1 and CDR2: MGHDK, SYGVNS. Trimming shortened V by 4 bases and J by 2 bases, and 11 bases separated the two germline ends. The CDR3 totals 15 residues.

This chain links TRBV28 with TRBJ2-1; TRBD1 might be the D (6 bases). The V gene's germline CDR1 is MDHEN and CDR2 SYDVKM. This CDR3 contains 15 residues. V was pared by 5 bases and J by 9 bases, with 20 bases between. CDR3 amino acids: CASSKSAGTRGEQFF. The DNA for the CDR3 is TGTGCCAGCAGTAAGAGCGCCGGGACCAGGGGTGAGCAGTTCTTC.

The gene calls are TRBV2 and TRBJ2-5; TRBD1 matches at 8 bases. This CDR3 contains 15 residues. V dropped 4 bases and J dropped 5; count of bases not matched to a gene: 9. The V gene's germline CDR1 is SNHLY and CDR2 FYNNEI. CDR3 bases: TGTGCCAGCAGTGTCGTTACAGGGGGTAGGGAGACCCAGTACTTC. It translates to CASSVVTGGRETQYF.

This clone was counted a few times. V is TRBV4-2 and J is TRBJ2-5; D gene unclear. The CDR3 sequence is 14 residues long. The germline V and J ends were trimmed by 1 base and 2 bases, with 8 bases remaining between them. Germline-derived CDR1 and CDR2 are LGHNA and YNFKEQ. In DNA, the CDR3 is TGTGCCAGCAGCCAAGGCGGATATCAAGAGACCCAGTACTTC. Its protein product is CASSQGGYQETQYF.

The chain combines TRBV15 with TRBJ1-6, with D possibly being TRBD1 (5 bases). CDR1 LNHNV and CDR2 YYDKDF come from the germline V gene (reference sequence). This CDR3 region has 13 residues. Trimming cost V 0 bases and J 8 bases, with 5 bases left between them. The chain's CDR3 is CATSREGDSPLHF. The CDR3 bases are TGTGCCACCAGCAGAGAGGGGGATTCACCCCTCCACTTT.

The chain couples TRBV4-3 to TRBJ2-1; TRBD1 matches at 8 bases. The CDR3 is made up of 20 amino acids. J lost 4 bases, V lost 0 bases, and 17 bases had no gene match. Germline V gene data show CDR1 as LGHNA and CDR2 as YSLEER. CDR3 in DNA: TGCGCCAGCAGCCAAGAACCCCCGAGGCAGGGGGCCCACCCTTACAATGAGCAGTTCTTC. Protein sequence: CASSQEPPRQGAHPYNEQFF.

This clone appeared a few times. The rearrangement uses TRBV15 and TRBJ1-5; tentatively, D is TRBD1 (5 bases). Trimming removed 6 bases at V and 4 bases at J, with 10 bases between. Germline V gives CDR1 LNHNV, CDR2 YYDKDF (reference sequence). This CDR3 has 13 residues. The chain's CDR3 is CATRRGWNQPQHF. The CDR3 DNA follows: TGTGCCACCAGACGGGGGTGGAATCAGCCCCAGCATTTT.

This clone was picked up a small number of times. This sequence joins TRBV28 and TRBJ2-1; 8 bases agree with TRBD1. The CDR3 runs to 15 residues. Germline assignment: CDR1 MDHEN and CDR2 SYDVKM. V shed 5 bases and J 3 bases; nucleotides not matched to a gene: 6. The CDR3 spells CASSPGTGGYNEQFF. The CDR3 DNA reads TGTGCCAGCAGTCCCGGGACAGGAGGCTACAATGAGCAGTTCTTC.

The gene calls are TRBV10-3 and TRBJ1-2; D is undetermined. This CDR3 spans 14 amino acids. CDR1 and CDR2 (germline): ENHRY, SYGVKD. V lost 6 bases and J 8 bases, leaving 19 bases between the germline ends. The CDR3 bases are TGTGCCATCAGCCCTCGGACTTCTCTCGGGGGCTACACCTTC. Amino acid sequence: CAISPRTSLGGYTF.

In its sample, this clone was seen a few times. V gene TRBV19 combines with J gene TRBJ2-3; no clear D. Germline V gives CDR1 LNHDA, CDR2 SQIVND (reference sequence). Trimming cost V 2 bases and J 4 bases, with 10 bases left between them. The CDR3 is 14 amino acids. CDR3 protein: CASSITGLADTQYF. Written as DNA, the CDR3 is TGTGCCAGTAGTATAACGGGTCTCGCAGATACGCAGTATTTT. The full variable domain, with the rest looked up from reference TRBV19 and TRBJ2-3, is DGGITQSPKYLFRKEGQNVTLSCEQNLNHDAMYWYRQDPGQGLRLIYYSQIVNDFQKGDIAEGYSVSREKKESFPLTVTSAQKNPTAFYLCASSITGLADTQYFGPGTRLTVL.

The J gene is TRBJ2-3, the V gene TRBV5-1; D gene unclear. The CDR3 is 11 residues long. V lost 5 bases, J lost 2 bases, and 3 bases lay in between. Germline lookup yields CDR1 SGHRS and CDR2 YFSETQ. The CDR3 coding sequence is TGCGCCAGCAGTGCCACAGATACGCAGTATTTT. Encoded protein: CASSATDTQYF.

The chain links TRBV5-4 to TRBJ2-1; 9 bases line up with TRBD1. Trimming removed 7 bases from V and 3 bases from J; junction bases left unmatched: 5. Germline CDR1 reads SGHNT; CDR2 reads YYREEE (reference sequence). The CDR3 loop spans 14 amino acids. CDR3 sequence reads: CASAGTGHYNEQFF. Here the CDR3 DNA reads TGTGCCAGCGCCGGGACAGGGCACTACAATGAGCAGTTCTTC.

CDR3 sequence (DNA): TGTGCCAGCAGCCCTGGGGACAGGAGGGCCTACGAGCAGTACTTC. Translated, it gives CASSPGDRRAYEQYF. The J gene is TRBJ2-7, the V gene TRBV28; TRBD1 aligns across 8 bases. The V and J ends lost 6 bases and 2 bases, in that order; junction bases with no gene match: 9. The CDR3 is 15 residues long. The germline gives CDR1 MDHEN, CDR2 SYDVKM.

The rearrangement joins TRBV30 to TRBJ1-2; possibly TRBD1 for D (6 bases). V was trimmed by 1 base and J by 0 bases, leaving 18 bases between them. This CDR3 comprises 17 residues. Germline-derived CDR1 and CDR2 are GTSNPN and SVGIG (reference sequence). The CDR3 loop is CAWSEGVAPAANYGYTF. CDR3 nucleotide sequence: TGTGCCTGGAGTGAGGGGGTGGCACCCGCGGCTAACTATGGCTACACCTTC. The full variable domain, completed using reference TRBV30 and TRBJ1-2, is SQTIHQWPATLVQPVGSPLSLECTVEGTSNPNLYWYRQAAGRGLQLLFYSVGIGQISSEVPQNLSASRPQDRQFILSSKKLLLSDSGFYLCAWSEGVAPAANYGYTFGSGTRLTVV.

This clone occurred a few times. The chain combines TRBV5-1 with TRBJ2-5, with a weak D call TRBD2 (6 bases). Germline CDR1 SGHRS, CDR2 YFSETQ. V lost 4 bases to trimming and J lost 3 bases, with 7 bases between them. This CDR3 spans 12 amino acids. CDR3 region: CASSRGKETQYF. CDR3 DNA sequence: TGCGCCAGCAGCCGGGGGAAAGAGACCCAGTACTTC.

This chain uses TRBV28 with TRBJ1-6; no firm D call. Between the trimmed V and J ends, which lost 4 bases and 9 bases, there was a span of 13 bases. This CDR3 spans 14 amino acids. Germline V gene lookup returns CDR1 MDHEN and CDR2 SYDVKM. CDR3 nucleotide sequence: TGTGCCAGCAGTTCCACAGTCTCGGGTTCACCCCTCCACTTT. This gives the protein CASSSTVSGSPLHF.

This rearrangement joins TRBV2 to TRBJ1-2; D ambiguous. Trimming pared 7 bases from V and 8 bases from J, leaving 11 bases between. The CDR3 is 11 residues long. Germline CDR1 is SNHLY and CDR2 is FYNNEI. CDR3 amino acids: CASIKVLGYTF. The DNA of the CDR3 is TGTGCCAGCATAAAGGTTTTGGGCTACACCTTC.

J is TRBJ2-7 and V is TRBV11-2; unclear D gene. This CDR3 is 14 amino acids long. Germline V gene lookup returns CDR1 SGHAT and CDR2 FQNNGV. Between the trimmed V and J ends, which lost 5 bases and 3 bases, there was a span of 14 bases. The CDR3 sequence: CASSPPGLGYEQYF. The CDR3 DNA reads as TGTGCCAGCAGCCCCCCTGGCCTGGGCTACGAGCAGTACTTC. The full variable domain, its missing parts supplied by reference TRBV11-2 and TRBJ2-7, is EAGVAQSPRYKIIEKRQSVAFWCNPISGHATLYWYQQILGQGPKLLIQFQNNGVVDDSQLPKDRFSAERLKGVDSTLKIQPAKLEDSAVYLCASSPPGLGYEQYFGPGTRLTVT.

V usage is TRBV7-6 and J usage is TRBJ2-5; tentatively, D is TRBD1 (6 bases). Deletions cut 5 bases from V and 1 base from J, with 11 bases between. Germline loops: CDR1 SGHVS, CDR2 FNYEAQ. This CDR3 region has 14 residues. CDR3 nucleotide sequence: TGTGCCAGCAGCCAGGGGAGTGTCCAAGAGACCCAGTACTTC. Protein sequence: CASSQGSVQETQYF.

A few counts support this clone. The chain is built from TRBV4-2 and TRBJ2-1; 8 nucleotides line up with TRBD2. The length of the CDR3 is 17 residues. V lost 3 bases, J lost 9 bases, and 16 bases stayed unmatched. Per germline, CDR1 LGHNA and CDR2 YNFKEQ. The CDR3 coding sequence is TGTGCCAGCAGCCACATAACCGGTCGTAGCGGGAAGCCTGAGCAGTTCTTC. Amino acid sequence: CASSHITGRSGKPEQFF.

This clone was found a few times. This sample also contains other DNA sequences that code for the same CDR3. The V call is TRBV5-1, the J call TRBJ2-7; 7 bases are shared with TRBD1. The CDR3 runs 12 residues. The junction had 0 bases not matched to a gene; V was cut back by 3 bases and J by 3 bases. Looked up from germline, CDR1 is SGHRS and CDR2 is YFSETQ. CDR3 DNA: TGCGCCAGCAGCTGGACAGGCTACGAGCAGTACTTC. Its translation: CASSWTGYEQYF.

This chain joins TRBV25-1 and TRBJ1-2, with 7 bases matching TRBD1. This CDR3 is built from 15 residues. Looked up from germline, CDR1 is MGHDK and CDR2 is SYGVNS. V was clipped by 2 bases and J by 6 bases; unmatched bases: 9. For the CDR3, the DNA is TGTGCCAGCAGTGAACCGACAGGGCGGGAGCATGGCTACACCTTC. As protein: CASSEPTGREHGYTF.

CDR3 residues: CASSPLFQVYGYTF. CDR3 sequence (DNA): TGTGCCAGCAGTCCCCTGTTTCAAGTCTATGGCTACACCTTC. The chain joins TRBV27 to TRBJ1-2, with unresolved D. V was cut by 5 bases and J by 4 bases, with 14 bases left in between. The germline V gene encodes CDR1 MNHEY and CDR2 SMNVEV (reference sequence). The CDR3 spans 14 residues.

This clone was found a few times. The rearrangement joins TRBV9 to TRBJ1-6; 9 nucleotides line up with TRBD1. The CDR3 has 14 residues. Germline trimming cut 4 bases from V and 9 bases from J; bases unmatched to any gene: 5. Germline CDR1 is SGDLS and CDR2 is YYNGEE. The CDR3 protein is CASSPGQGSSPLHF. Here the CDR3 DNA reads TGTGCCAGCAGCCCGGGACAGGGTAGTTCACCCCTCCACTTT.

V usage is TRBV27 and J usage is TRBJ2-1; possibly TRBD2 for D (5 bases). This CDR3 is 16 amino acids long. V lost 3 bases to trimming and J lost 8 bases, with 20 bases between them. The germline gives CDR1 MNHEY, CDR2 SMNVEV (reference sequence). CDR3 amino acids: CASSFYQRITRDEQFF. The DNA of the CDR3 is TGTGCCAGCAGTTTTTATCAGCGGATAACCCGGGATGAGCAGTTCTTC.